This paragraph covers one T cell receptor beta chain sequence. Its antigen is not yet known. No clone much larger than this one lies a single base away; base qualities are absent. This sample was included in a study of blood T cell repertoires in COVID-19 (dated by TCRdb to about 2020). Background on the whole study: The collaborator samples originated in the United States, Italy and Spain and spanned the acute and convalescent phases of COVID-19. The prospective study material was composed of cDNA or gDNA derived from T cells, B-cell-depleted T cells, or PBMCs. The dataset comprised deeply sampled blood TCRbeta repertoires from subjects exposed to, actively infected with, or recovered from COVID-19. Where HLA class I and class II types were available, the types were taken from metadata supplied by the sample provider, not from assay-based typing. The repertoires were made available in a free public database intended to serve as a resource for research on the immune response to SARS-CoV-2. Sample metadata almost always included a de-identified subject ID, COVID-19 status, age in years and sex. The samples were drawn from the first 160 participants of the ongoing ImmuneRACE study and from about 1,200 subjects provided by 6 global collaborators.

Enrolling through a virtual design, the prospective study's participants ranged in age from roughly 18 to 95 years and lived across roughly 24 United States geographic areas. In the prospective study, cohorts were assigned on the basis of participant-reported clinical history obtained from a screening survey and a study questionnaire. In the prospective study, mobile phlebotomists collected whole blood, serum and a nasopharyngeal or oropharyngeal swab from each participant. Participants in the prospective study had the option to provide additional blood draws and questionnaires over a roughly 2-month period. Prospective study blood samples were shipped either frozen or at room temperature before DNA extraction. Results and caveats for the whole study, not just this receptor: Clinical and demographic metadata were provided uncurated, with the amount varying by source and participant.

TCRbeta CDR3 regions were amplified from genomic DNA by means of the immunoSEQ Assay, a bias-controlled multiplex PCR. From the authors' description of their analysis: Within the assay, amplification of reference gene primers was used to estimate how many nucleated cells each sample contained. To quantify the absolute abundance of each unique TCRbeta CDR3 rearrangement, sequence reads were collapsed and filtered. For each sample, productive Simpson clonality was calculated as the square root of Simpson's diversity index over productive rearrangements. TCRdb took over this immuneACCESS table, retaining in-frame rearrangements with V and J assigned. Such tables are incomplete; in checked studies, under half of the missing clones stem from an unresolved V gene, and the remainder is unexplained. The DNA gave D and trimming, while V, J and clone size come from that table. This sample gives approximately 260,000 clones in total; 86% of them show up just once. The ten largest clones take up about 3.5% of the sample.

The sample comprised PBMCs or T cells enriched from blood (not recorded which). The receptor was isolated from a woman between 35 and 50 years old with acute COVID-19.

In nucleotide form, the sequence is TGCGCCAGCAGCTTGAGTTCGGACATTATCTTTGAGCAGTACTTC. It translates as CASSLSSDIIFEQYF. Recombination joined TRBV5-1 with TRBJ2-7; a weak D assignment points to TRBD1 (5 bases agree). Per the germline V gene, SGHRS is the CDR1 and YFSETQ is the CDR2. Cut back by 1 base and 7 bases, the V and J ends lie 18 bases apart. The CDR3 spans 15 residues, from the cysteine through the phenylalanine. Only the CDR3 region is kept as DNA, spanning 45 bases read in frame from base 1.